This passage covers 11 T cell receptor beta chains from one sample sequenced in a study of beta chain features in type 1 diabetes. Points from the study as a whole: When Type 1 diabetes patients were examined, their TCRB CDR3s proved moderately but significantly shorter in all four CD4+ subsets.

Their cognate antigens are unknown. Sequencing targeted expressed TCRB transcripts, as all isolated RNA had been reverse transcribed. Clones were sequenced by immunoSEQ multiplex PCR, and TCRdb holds only the in-frame ones, with some missing. The sample has 600,000 to 700,000 clones; 9.5% to 15% are singletons. What was sequenced was naive CD4+ T cells from blood. These receptors originate from a man aged 25-40 years with type 1 diabetes.

The chain recombines TRBV30 with TRBJ1-5; 7 nucleotides align to TRBD1. Trimming cost V 0 bases and J 4 bases; bases outside gene matches: 9. The germline gives CDR1 GTSNPN, CDR2 SVGIG (reference sequence). CDR3 length: 16 residues. The CDR3 nucleotides read TGTGCCTGGAGTGTACTGGGCCAGGGGGTGAATCAGCCCCAGCATTTT. It yields the protein CAWSVLGQGVNQPQHF.

This clone has more than one count but fewer than ten. The V and J genes are TRBV6-5 and TRBJ1-3, with a tentative D call TRBD1 (6 bases). The CDR3 covers 15 residues. CDR1 MNHEY and CDR2 SVGAGI come from the germline V gene. V was shortened by 8 bases and J by 4 bases, with 18 bases between the two germline ends. The CDR3 loop reads CASAPLAGVGNTIYF. The CDR3 DNA reads TGTGCCAGCGCCCCGCTGGCAGGGGTCGGAAACACCATATATTTT.

This clone was detected a few times. This rearrangement joins TRBV11-2 to TRBJ2-7; weak D call: TRBD1 (6 bases). There are 14 residues in the CDR3. Germline V gene data show CDR1 as SGHAT and CDR2 as FQNNGV. Between the trimmed V and J ends, which lost 5 bases and 6 bases, there was a span of 17 bases. CDR3 loop: CASSAWDNTLEQYF. The CDR3 DNA is TGTGCCAGCAGCGCCTGGGACAATACACTCGAGCAGTACTTC.

This clone showed up just a few times. The chain has TRBV7-6 and TRBJ1-1, with 7 bases that match TRBD1. Germline trimming cut 6 bases from V and 0 bases from J; bases unmatched to any gene: 13. The CDR3 has 17 amino acids. CDR1 and CDR2 (germline): SGHVS, FNYEAQ. This CDR3 is CASRGNGTAIMNTEAFF. In DNA form, the CDR3 reads TGTGCCAGCAGGGGGAACGGGACAGCTATTATGAACACTGAAGCTTTCTTT.

This clone occurred a few times. The same CDR3 is also encoded by other DNA sequences in this sample. The rearrangement joins TRBV18 to TRBJ2-5; D call uncertain. V lost 3 bases to trimming and J lost 2 bases, with 4 bases between them. The CDR3 sequence is 12 residues long. Germline values: CDR1 KGHSH, CDR2 LQKENI. CDR3 sequence (DNA): TGTGCCAGCTCACCCCTTCAAGAGACCCAGTACTTC. The encoded protein is CASSPLQETQYF.

This clone has more than one count but fewer than ten. This chain connects TRBV5-1 to TRBJ2-3; D may be TRBD2 (5 bases). Deletions cut 3 bases from V and 7 bases from J, with 18 bases between. In germline, CDR1 is SGHRS, CDR2 YFSETQ. This CDR3 has 15 residues. The CDR3 loop reads CASSSGLGLGNTQYF. The CDR3 DNA is TGCGCCAGCAGCTCCGGACTGGGTTTGGGGAATACGCAGTATTTT.

The V call is TRBV29-1, the J call TRBJ2-1; no clear D. The CDR3 spans 13 residues. Germline V lookup: CDR1 SQVTM, CDR2 ANQGSEA. Trimming shortened V by 3 bases and J by 9 bases, and 15 bases separated the two germline ends. Written as DNA, the CDR3 is TGCAGCGTTGACCCAAATAATCTGGGTGAGCAGTTCTTC. Translated, it gives CSVDPNNLGEQFF.

V gene TRBV19 combines with J gene TRBJ2-1; 7 bases line up with TRBD1. This CDR3 is 18 amino acids long. Germline V lookup: CDR1 LNHDA, CDR2 SQIVND (reference sequence). The junction had 15 bases not matched to a gene; V was cut back by 2 bases and J by 5 bases. This CDR3 is CASSIRATIGGPDNEQFF. The CDR3 bases are TGTGCCAGTAGTATAAGGGCCACAATAGGGGGCCCAGACAATGAGCAGTTCTTC.

The CDR3 region is CASSTDRDSYEQYF. CDR3 sequence (DNA): TGTGCCAGCAGTACGGACAGGGACTCCTACGAGCAGTACTTC. The chain carries TRBV2 and TRBJ2-7; the match to TRBD1 covers 8 bases. Germline CDR1 reads SNHLY; CDR2 reads FYNNEI. The CDR3 runs to 14 residues. Trimming took 5 bases from V and 0 from J; bases not matched to a gene: 3.

Comments on this clone: Other DNA sequences in the sample encode the same CDR3. The chain is built from TRBV28 and TRBJ2-1, with D tentatively TRBD2 (7 bases). CDR1 MDHEN and CDR2 SYDVKM come from the germline V gene. Trimming cost V 3 bases and J 3 bases, with 9 bases left between them. The CDR3 is made up of 14 amino acids. CDR3 in DNA: TGTGCCAGCAGTTTGGGGGGGCTCTACAATGAGCAGTTCTTC. Its translation: CASSLGGLYNEQFF.

V is TRBV6-5 and J is TRBJ2-6; no clear D. Germline V CDR1 and CDR2: MNHEY, SVGAGI. V lost 4 bases, J lost 1 base, and 8 bases lay in between. The CDR3 has 15 residues. Written as DNA, the CDR3 is TGTGCCAGCAGTTTAAAGGCGTCTGGGGCCAACGTCCTGACTTTC. This encodes CASSLKASGANVLTF.